The table lists the clone carrying this T cell receptor (beta chain) with a count of one. The CDR3 is made up of 15 amino acids. V lost 4 bases and J lost 8; bases outside the gene matches: 10. From germline, CDR1 is SGHTA and CDR2 FQGNSA. These data come from a study of blood T cell repertoires in COVID-19. Background on the study: Sites in the United States, Italy and Spain provided acute and convalescent COVID-19 samples.

Method: immunoSEQ multiplex PCR; TCRdb's copy keeps in-frame clones and lacks some. The sample has approximately 200,000 clones; roughly three quarters are singletons. The material sequenced was peripheral blood. The TCR was taken from a middle-aged woman with COVID-19, enrolled during active disease. The rearrangement joins TRBV7-2 to TRBJ2-1; 8 bases agree with TRBD2. CDR3 nucleotide sequence: TGTGCCAGCAGCTCAAGCGGGAGTTCATCGGATGAGCAGTTCTTC. Translated: CASSSSGSSSDEQFF.